The next 16 T cell receptor beta chains were all read from a single sample in a study of T cell clonotyping in hematopoietic cell transplantation. Clones were sequenced by immunoSEQ multiplex PCR, and TCRdb holds only the in-frame ones, with some missing. The profile shows 35,000 to 45,000 clones, 95% of them singletons. Time point specified: recipient sample about 28 days before transplant, after cytoreduction. Sample: peripheral blood mononuclear cells, taken before stem cell transplant. The origin of the receptors is a man aged 35-49 years with chronic myeloid leukemia. Some clones in this sample may be carry-over from other donors' samples.

The CDR3 region is CAWSPGLAGEDEQFF. CDR3 DNA: TGTGCCTGGAGTCCTGGACTAGCGGGGGAGGATGAGCAGTTCTTC. The chain couples TRBV30 to TRBJ2-1; 13 nucleotides line up with TRBD2. Germline assignment: CDR1 GTSNPN and CDR2 SVGIG (reference sequence). The CDR3 runs 15 residues. Losses at the gene ends were 2 bases for V and 8 bases for J; bases not matched to a gene: 6.

This rearrangement joins TRBV4-2 to TRBJ1-4; D gene uncertain. This CDR3 comprises 14 residues. Germline V gene sequence: CDR1 LGHNA, CDR2 YNFKEQ. V lost 0 bases and J 11 bases, leaving 13 bases between the germline ends. CDR3 DNA: TGTGCCAGCAGCCAAGATGGTACGCTTGGGAAACTGTTTTTT. It yields the protein CASSQDGTLGKLFF.

The V call is TRBV5-1, the J call TRBJ1-6; D call uncertain. This CDR3 has 15 amino acids. V dropped 0 bases and J dropped 9 bases, with 13 bases sitting between them. Germline V lookup: CDR1 SGHRS, CDR2 YFSETQ. In DNA form, the CDR3 reads TGCGCCAGCAGCTTGGCCCCGGGGTGGGGTTCACCCCTCCACTTT. Translation: CASSLAPGWGSPLHF.

V and J are TRBV19 and TRBJ1-4; D is unresolved. Germline CDR1 reads LNHDA; CDR2 reads SQIVND (reference sequence). The CDR3 contains 16 residues. The V end lost 8 bases, the J end lost 0 bases, and 16 bases lay between the germline ends. The chain's CDR3 is CASAPRSSATNEKLFF. CDR3 bases: TGTGCCAGTGCTCCGAGGAGTAGTGCAACTAATGAAAAACTGTTTTTT.

This chain uses TRBV2 with TRBJ1-4; 7 bases are a match to TRBD1. Germline values: CDR1 SNHLY, CDR2 FYNNEI. The trim removed 4 bases at V and 7 bases at J, leaving 12 bases unmatched. The CDR3 runs 16 residues. CDR3 nucleotides: TGTGCCAGCAGTGGTAGACAGGGCGCCGGGGGTGAAAAACTGTTTTTT. This gives the protein CASSGRQGAGGEKLFF.

The chain uses TRBV28 and TRBJ2-6; D unresolved. Between the trimmed V and J ends, which lost 8 bases and 0 bases, there was a span of 14 bases. Per the germline V gene, CDR1 is MDHEN and CDR2 is SYDVKM. CDR3 length: 16 residues. The CDR3 nucleotides are TGTGCCAGCTCCTTAGGACCGAGCTCTGGGGCCAACGTCCTGACTTTC. This encodes CASSLGPSSGANVLTF.

The genes are TRBV28 and TRBJ2-5; D not resolved. Germline-derived CDR1 and CDR2 are MDHEN and SYDVKM. This CDR3 region has 11 residues. V shed 5 bases and J shed 5 bases, with 6 bases lying between them. CDR3 amino acids: CASSQLETQYF. CDR3 DNA: TGTGCCAGCAGTCAACTCGAGACCCAGTACTTC.

The V call is TRBV10-3, the J call TRBJ1-2; perhaps TRBD1 as D (6 bases). Trimming cost V 2 bases and J 2 bases, with 18 bases left between them. The CDR3 is 17 amino acids. Germline assignment: CDR1 ENHRY and CDR2 SYGVKD. In nucleotides, the CDR3 is TGTGCCATCAGTGAGATTCAGGGGCGCAGCGTGAACTATGGCTACACCTTC. Its protein is CAISEIQGRSVNYGYTF.

This chain links TRBV7-3 with TRBJ1-5; D call uncertain. The CDR3 consists of 14 residues. CDR1 is SGHTA, CDR2 FQGTGA, per germline. Trimming took off 1 base at V and 5 bases at J, with 9 bases between the two ends. CDR3 protein: CASSLSGLDQPQHF. In DNA, the CDR3 is TGTGCCAGCAGCTTAAGTGGACTCGATCAGCCCCAGCATTTT.

The CDR3, as DNA: TGTGCCAGCAGCGTAGAATCGTGGCTAGATGGTGAGCAGTTCTTC. This gives the protein CASSVESWLDGEQFF. V and J are TRBV9 and TRBJ2-1; D call uncertain. Germline CDR1 SGDLS, CDR2 YYNGEE. This CDR3 contains 15 residues. The germline V and J ends were trimmed by 0 bases and 9 bases, with 16 bases remaining between them.

This clone has more than one count but fewer than ten. This chain joins TRBV30 and TRBJ2-5, with D possibly being TRBD1 (6 bases). The CDR3 consists of 15 residues. CDR1 is GTSNPN and CDR2 is SVGIG in the germline V gene (reference sequence). V lost 3 bases to trimming and J lost 7 bases, with 21 bases between them. In nucleotides, the CDR3 is TGTGCCTGGAGGGGGGCGCAAATATTCACTGGGACCCAGTACTTC. As protein: CAWRGAQIFTGTQYF.

The chain links TRBV28 to TRBJ1-2; 8 positions agree with TRBD1. The CDR3 runs 14 residues. V was pared by 6 bases and J by 8 bases, with 11 bases of the junction left unmatched. Germline assignment: CDR1 MDHEN and CDR2 SYDVKM. The CDR3 nucleotides are TGTGCCAGCAGCTCATCCGGACAGGGAGGAGGCTACACCTTC. This codes for CASSSSGQGGGYTF.

The V call is TRBV19, the J call TRBJ1-2; D possibly corresponds to TRBD1 (5 bases). The CDR3 has 14 residues. Deletions cut 6 bases from V and 0 bases from J, with 11 bases between. The germline V gene has CDR1 LNHDA and CDR2 SQIVND (reference sequence). Written as DNA, the CDR3 is TGTGCCAGTAGCCTGGAGGGGTCTAACTATGGCTACACCTTC. Its translation: CASSLEGSNYGYTF.

J is TRBJ2-7 and V is TRBV7-2; D not resolved. There are 15 residues in the CDR3. The germline V and J ends were trimmed by 3 bases and 3 bases, with 15 bases remaining between them. Germline lookup yields CDR1 SGHTA and CDR2 FQGNSA. CDR3 sequence reads: CASSFRSHARYEQYF. The CDR3 nucleotides are TGTGCCAGCAGCTTTAGGTCCCATGCCCGCTACGAGCAGTACTTC.

The rearrangement links TRBV11-3 to TRBJ2-2; D perhaps matches TRBD2 (5 bases). Per the germline V gene, CDR1 is SGHNT and CDR2 is YENEEA. With 5 bases removed from V and 4 bases from J, the gap between germline ends came to 11 bases. The CDR3 has 14 residues. This CDR3 is CASSLGLSTGELFF. DNA for the CDR3: TGTGCCAGCAGCCTCGGACTGAGCACCGGGGAGCTGTTTTTT. Looking up the rest from reference TRBV11-3 and TRBJ2-2 gives the full variable domain: EAGVVQSPRYKIIEKKQPVAFWCNPISGHNTLYWYLQNLGQGPELLIRYENEEAVDDSQLPKDRFSAERLKGVDSTLKIQPAELGDSAVYLCASSLGLSTGELFFGEGSRLTVL.

The V and J genes are TRBV9 and TRBJ2-1, with 10 nucleotides matching TRBD1. Germline loops: CDR1 SGDLS, CDR2 YYNGEE. The CDR3 sequence is 16 residues long. Unmatched junction bases numbered 7, after V lost 0 bases and J lost 7 bases. CDR3: CASSVDSGTGENEQFF. The CDR3 bases are TGTGCCAGCAGCGTAGACTCCGGGACAGGGGAAAATGAGCAGTTCTTC. The whole variable domain, remainder taken from reference TRBV9 and TRBJ2-1, is DSGVTQTPKHLITATGQRVTLRCSPRSGDLSVYWYQQSLDQGLQFLIQYYNGEERAKGNILERFSAQQFPDLHSELNLSSLELGDSALYFCASSVDSGTGENEQFFGPGTRLTVL.